The sequence of this TCR beta chain was determined in a study of blood T cell repertoires in COVID-19. About the research overall: The study drew acute and convalescent COVID-19 samples from the United States, Italy and Spain.

Profiling relied on immunoSEQ multiplex PCR, and the TCRdb table lists in-frame clones only, not all of them. Among about 180,000 clones listed, 70% to 90% were seen once. This clone was counted a few times. V lost 5 bases and J lost 7; bases outside the gene matches: 8. The CDR3 is made up of 14 amino acids. Germline CDR1 is MNHEY and CDR2 is SVGEGT. The receptor's source is a person aged 65 to 85 with COVID-19, enrolled during active disease. The sequenced material came from peripheral blood. The chain has TRBV6-2 or TRBV6-3 and TRBJ1-5; 7 bases match TRBD1. The CDR3 DNA follows: TGTGCCAGCAGTCAACAGGGGAGGAGGCAGCCCCAGCATTTT. Protein product: CASSQQGRRQPQHF.